These 30 T cell receptor beta chains came from one sample sequenced in a study of blood T cells in healthy people across ages. A J-beta primer mix and a sample-barcoded 5' primer were used in a second PCR of roughly 6 to 11 cycles. TCRdb processed the 5' RACE reads anew with MiXCR; each CDR3 protein has one entry. The sample holds fewer than 1,000,000 distinct CDR3 sequences, roughly 46% seen once. The material sequenced was blood. Receptor source: a man of 80 years or more in good health.

The chain employs TRBV7-3 and TRBJ2-4; 11 nucleotides agree with TRBD1. Germline CDR1 SGHTA, CDR2 FQGTGA. V shed 2 bases, J shed 5 bases, and the junction held 5 bases outside the gene matches. This CDR3 is built from 16 residues. CDR3 sequence: CASSLGPGQGENIQYF. The CDR3 DNA reads TGTGCCAGCAGCTTAGGACCGGGACAGGGGGAAAACATTCAGTACTTC.

This clonotype turned up a few times. The gene calls are TRBV21-1 and TRBJ2-1; whether TRBD1, the table's D call, matches the DNA was not checked. TRBV21-1 is a listed pseudogene. CDR3 size: 15 residues. The CDR3 spells CAINSIQDTANEQFF. DNA of the CDR3: TGTGCCATCAATAGCATACAGGACACGGCCAATGAGCAGTTCTTC.

This clonotype was seen many times. This CDR3 reads CASRTGQGKSGYTF. As DNA, the CDR3 is TGTGCCAGCAGAACCGGACAGGGTAAAAGTGGCTACACCTTC. The gene calls are TRBV12-3 or TRBV12-4 and TRBJ1-2; 8 bases are shared with TRBD1. CDR3 length: 14 amino acids. With 6 bases clipped from V and 7 bases from J, the junction kept 10 bases outside the gene matches.

This clonotype was counted only a few times. This chain uses TRBV28 with TRBJ2-3, with unresolved D. Looked up from germline, CDR1 is MDHEN and CDR2 is SYDVKM. V gave up 9 bases and J gave up 5 bases, with 18 bases separating them. There are 14 residues in the CDR3. CDR3 in amino acids: CASSPPSSRDTQYF. CDR3 nucleotide sequence: TGTGCCAGTAGTCCACCCTCTAGTCGAGATACGCAGTATTTT.

The chain links TRBV5-6 to TRBJ1-2; a weak D match, TRBD1 (5 bases). V was cut by 3 bases and J by 2 bases, with 14 bases left in between. Germline V lookup: CDR1 SGHDT, CDR2 YYEEEE. CDR3 size: 15 residues. This chain's CDR3 is CASSSPGISNYGYTF. CDR3 DNA: TGTGCCAGCAGCTCCCCAGGGATCAGCAACTATGGCTACACCTTC.

The chain has TRBV11-3 and TRBJ2-6, with D perhaps matching TRBD1 (6 bases). CDR1 and CDR2 from the germline V gene are SGHNT and YENEEA. The CDR3 is 15 amino acids. Between the trimmed V and J ends, which lost 7 bases and 0 bases, there was a span of 10 bases. The CDR3 bases are TGTGCCAGCACACGAGGGGGCTCTGGGGCCAACGTCCTGACTTTC. Translating it yields CASTRGGSGANVLTF.

The chain combines TRBV20-1 with TRBJ2-7, with D tentatively TRBD1 or TRBD2 (5 bases each). This CDR3 region has 15 residues. V lost 6 bases and J lost 7, with 25 bases in between. Per the germline V gene, CDR1 is DFQATT and CDR2 is SNEGSKA (reference sequence). The CDR3 nucleotides read TGCAGTGCCCCCGGGACGGGCGGAGCCTACAATGAGCAGTACTTC. It translates to CSAPGTGGAYNEQYF.

This chain joins TRBV2 and TRBJ1-4, with D perhaps matching TRBD1 (5 bases). The V gene lost 3 bases and the J gene lost 4 bases, with 9 bases spanning the gap. Germline-derived CDR1 and CDR2 are SNHLY and FYNNEI. The CDR3 is 14 residues long. As DNA, the CDR3 is TGTGCCAGCAGTGAGAGACAGCTTAATGAAAAACTGTTTTTT. Translated, it gives CASSERQLNEKLFF.

This clonotype was seen only once. The J gene is TRBJ2-1, the V gene TRBV5-5; 13 nucleotides line up with TRBD2. TRBJ2-7 matches the DNA end more closely, so the J call is doubtful. The CDR3 totals 18 residues. Germline V CDR1 and CDR2: SGHKS, YYEKEE (reference sequence). The CDR3 here is CASSPGLAGSSSYNEQYF. The CDR3 DNA reads as TGTGCCAGCAGCCCGGGACTAGCGGGGTCAAGCTCCTACAATGAGCAGTACTTC.

This chain links TRBV12-3 or TRBV12-4 with TRBJ2-4; 7 nucleotides agree with TRBD1. The length of the CDR3 is 13 residues. Unmatched junction bases numbered 5, after V lost 6 bases and J lost 6 bases. CDR3 sequence (DNA): TGTGCCAGCAGACAGGGGACCACAAACATTCAGTACTTC. It encodes CASRQGTTNIQYF.

This chain connects TRBV10-3 to TRBJ1-2; tentatively, D is TRBD1 (6 bases). CDR3 size: 11 residues. Trimming removed 8 bases from V and 8 bases from J, with 12 bases in between. In germline, CDR1 is ENHRY, CDR2 SYGVKD. The CDR3 spells CAIGSGEGYTF. In DNA form, the CDR3 reads TGTGCCATCGGGTCAGGGGAAGGCTACACCTTC.

This chain connects TRBV7-2 to TRBJ2-1, with D tentatively TRBD1 or TRBD2 (5 bases each). This CDR3 contains 15 residues. Trimming stripped 5 bases from V and 2 bases from J, with 13 bases between. Germline-derived CDR1 and CDR2 are SGHTA and FQGNSA. The CDR3 sequence is CASSAWDDPYNEQFF. The CDR3 DNA sequence: TGTGCCAGCAGCGCGTGGGACGACCCCTACAATGAGCAGTTCTTC.

This clonotype has more than one count but fewer than ten. The chain has TRBV28 and TRBJ1-4, with D unresolved. The CDR3 totals 16 residues. The V end lost 2 bases, the J end lost 0 bases, and 10 bases lay between the germline ends. In germline, CDR1 is MDHEN, CDR2 SYDVKM. The CDR3 region is CASSLRWLSTNEKLFF. The CDR3 DNA is TGTGCCAGCAGTTTAAGGTGGTTATCAACTAATGAAAAACTGTTTTTT.

The chain uses TRBV7-9 and TRBJ2-1; the D is unclear. CDR1 is SEHNR and CDR2 is FQNEAQ in the germline V gene (reference sequence). With 5 bases removed from V and 3 bases from J, the gap between germline ends came to 8 bases. The CDR3 is made up of 13 amino acids. The CDR3 protein is CASSDNSYNEQFF. CDR3 bases: TGTGCCAGCAGCGATAACAGCTACAATGAGCAGTTCTTC.

This rearrangement joins TRBV4-1 to TRBJ2-5, with D possibly TRBD1 on 6 matching bases. Germline CDR1 reads MGHRA; CDR2 reads YSYEKL. The CDR3 loop spans 14 amino acids. V was cut by 10 bases and J by 2 bases, with 17 bases left in between. The CDR3 protein is CATSRQELQETQYF. As DNA, the CDR3 is TGCGCCACAAGCCGACAGGAGCTTCAAGAGACCCAGTACTTC.

This clonotype has just one count. The chain recombines TRBV11-1 with TRBJ2-2, with D unresolved. The germline V gene encodes CDR1 SGHAT and CDR2 FQDESV (reference sequence). With 7 bases removed from V and 1 base from J, the gap between germline ends came to 13 bases. The CDR3 length is 15 residues. In DNA form, the CDR3 reads TGTGCCAGCAAAGGAGAATTTCAGAACACCGGGGAGCTGTTTTTT. It codes for CASKGEFQNTGELFF.

The V and J genes are TRBV5-1 and TRBJ2-7, with D perhaps matching TRBD2 (6 bases). This CDR3 spans 15 amino acids. V lost 3 bases, J lost 6 bases, and 19 bases lay in between. CDR1 and CDR2 (germline): SGHRS, YFSETQ. The CDR3 DNA follows: TGCGCCAGCAGCTGGGAGGACGGGGAATTGGGCGAGCAGTACTTC. This codes for CASSWEDGELGEQYF.

The V and J genes are TRBV6-2 or TRBV6-3 and TRBJ2-2; the D gene is possibly TRBD2 (5 bases). V was shortened by 4 bases and J by 7 bases, with 22 bases between the two germline ends. The CDR3 has 17 residues. Germline CDR1 is MNHEY and CDR2 is SVGEGT. Written as DNA, the CDR3 is TGTGCCAGCAGTTTTCGGCCCTTAAGCGGAGCCGGCGGGGAGCTGTTTTTT. The encoded protein is CASSFRPLSGAGGELFF.

This clonotype has ten or more counts. The gene calls are TRBV7-2 and TRBJ2-1, with a weak D call TRBD1 (5 bases). V was cut by 6 bases and J by 1 base, with 13 bases left in between. The CDR3 is 15 residues long. CDR1 is SGHTA and CDR2 is FQGNSA in the germline V gene. CDR3 bases: TGTGCCAGCAGAACAGAGGACATGTCCTACAATGAGCAGTTCTTC. This codes for CASRTEDMSYNEQFF. The full variable domain, in which reference TRBV7-2 and TRBJ2-1 provide the parts outside the CDR3, is GAGVSQSPSNKVTEKGKDVELRCDPISGHTALYWYRQSLGQGLEFLIYFQGNSAPDKSGLPSDRFSAERTGGSVSTLTIQRTQQEDSAVYLCASRTEDMSYNEQFFGPGTRLTVL.

For this clonotype: Possible read error: a much larger clone is one base away. The chain carries TRBV29-1 and TRBJ2-5; 9 bases agree with TRBD2. J lost 11 bases, V lost 3 bases, and 13 bases had no gene match. Germline loops: CDR1 SQVTM, CDR2 ANQGSEA. CDR3 length: 14 amino acids. For the CDR3, the DNA is TGCAGCGTTGAGGCTAGCGGGGCCTACAATGAGCAGTACTTC. As protein: CSVEASGAYNEQYF.

The table lists this clonotype with a few counts. The V call is TRBV7-2, the J call TRBJ2-1; 10 nucleotides agree with TRBD1. V was clipped by 5 bases and J by 9 bases; unmatched bases: 16. Germline V gives CDR1 SGHTA, CDR2 FQGNSA. CDR3 length: 17 amino acids. Here the CDR3 DNA reads TGTGCCAGCAGCCCGCAGACAGGGGGCGGTGGTGATAGTGAGCAGTTCTTC. The encoded protein is CASSPQTGGGGDSEQFF.

This clonotype turned up a few times. This chain joins TRBV10-3 and TRBJ1-5, with D maybe TRBD1 (5 bases). From germline, CDR1 is ENHRY and CDR2 SYGVKD. The V gene lost 2 bases and the J gene lost 8 bases, with 13 bases spanning the gap. The CDR3 loop spans 14 amino acids. DNA of the CDR3: TGTGCCATCAGTGAGACGACAGAAAACGAGCCCCAGCATTTT. Translation: CAISETTENEPQHF.

The chain links TRBV29-1 to TRBJ2-2; a possible D gene is TRBD2 (6 bases). The length of the CDR3 is 15 residues. Germline V gives CDR1 SQVTM, CDR2 ANQGSEA. V lost 0 bases to trimming and J lost 3 bases, with 11 bases between them. The CDR3 region has the DNA TGCAGCGTTGAAGAACCCGGGAGACACACCGGGGAGCTGTTTTTT. Encoded protein: CSVEEPGRHTGELFF.

This chain uses TRBV14 with TRBJ1-6, with unresolved D. The CDR3 loop spans 13 amino acids. Looked up from germline, CDR1 is SGHDN and CDR2 is FVKESK. V was shortened by 9 bases and J by 7 bases, with 13 bases between the two germline ends. The CDR3 here is CASHETRNSPLHF. Here the CDR3 DNA reads TGTGCCAGTCATGAGACGAGGAATTCACCCCTCCACTTT.

The genes are TRBV28 and TRBJ2-7; tentative D call: TRBD1 (5 bases). This CDR3 is 13 amino acids long. Deletions cut 6 bases from V and 3 bases from J, with 12 bases between. CDR1 is MDHEN, CDR2 SYDVKM, per germline. DNA of the CDR3: TGTGCCAGCAGAAAAACAGGTTACTACGAGCAGTACTTC. Its protein is CASRKTGYYEQYF.

V and J are TRBV4-1 and TRBJ2-4; D not certain. With 0 bases removed from V and 7 bases from J, the gap between germline ends came to 16 bases. In germline, CDR1 is MGHRA, CDR2 YSYEKL. The CDR3 consists of 16 residues. CDR3 bases: TGCGCCAGCAGCCAAGATTGGGGATCTCTCCCCAACATTCAGTACTTC. Protein product: CASSQDWGSLPNIQYF.

This clonotype was counted between two and nine times. CDR3 region: CASSRTHVEQYF. For the CDR3, the DNA is TGTGCCAGCAGCCGTACTCACGTCGAGCAGTACTTC. V usage is TRBV7-9 and J usage is TRBJ2-7; D is uncertain. The CDR3 has 12 amino acids. Germline values: CDR1 SEHNR, CDR2 FQNEAQ (reference sequence). V was pared by 5 bases and J by 6 bases, with 11 bases between.

The CDR3 coding sequence is TGTGCCAGCAGCCGGGCCGCCGTTTACCTCAATGAGCAGTTCTTC. Translation gives CASSRAAVYLNEQFF. The chain uses TRBV7-2 and TRBJ2-1; D gene ambiguous. Germline V gives CDR1 SGHTA, CDR2 FQGNSA. This CDR3 region has 15 residues. V lost 5 bases and J 6 bases, leaving 17 bases between the germline ends.

This clonotype appeared once. This rearrangement joins TRBV6-2 or TRBV6-3 to TRBJ2-3; perhaps TRBD1 as D (5 bases). CDR1 is MNHEY, CDR2 SVGEGT, per germline. The germline V and J ends were trimmed by 5 bases and 0 bases, with 21 bases remaining between them. This CDR3 contains 18 residues. DNA for the CDR3: TGTGCCAGCAGTCCCGGAACAGGTGGATACTCTAGCACAGATACGCAGTATTTT. Protein: CASSPGTGGYSSTDTQYF.

The chain carries TRBV6-5 and TRBJ2-7; D might be TRBD2 (6 bases). The CDR3 is 15 residues long. V dropped 0 bases and J dropped 5 bases, with 14 bases sitting between them. Looked up from germline, CDR1 is MNHEY and CDR2 is SVGAGI. The CDR3 spells CASSYSIYGSNEQYF. CDR3 DNA sequence: TGTGCCAGCAGTTACTCGATATACGGGAGTAACGAGCAGTACTTC.